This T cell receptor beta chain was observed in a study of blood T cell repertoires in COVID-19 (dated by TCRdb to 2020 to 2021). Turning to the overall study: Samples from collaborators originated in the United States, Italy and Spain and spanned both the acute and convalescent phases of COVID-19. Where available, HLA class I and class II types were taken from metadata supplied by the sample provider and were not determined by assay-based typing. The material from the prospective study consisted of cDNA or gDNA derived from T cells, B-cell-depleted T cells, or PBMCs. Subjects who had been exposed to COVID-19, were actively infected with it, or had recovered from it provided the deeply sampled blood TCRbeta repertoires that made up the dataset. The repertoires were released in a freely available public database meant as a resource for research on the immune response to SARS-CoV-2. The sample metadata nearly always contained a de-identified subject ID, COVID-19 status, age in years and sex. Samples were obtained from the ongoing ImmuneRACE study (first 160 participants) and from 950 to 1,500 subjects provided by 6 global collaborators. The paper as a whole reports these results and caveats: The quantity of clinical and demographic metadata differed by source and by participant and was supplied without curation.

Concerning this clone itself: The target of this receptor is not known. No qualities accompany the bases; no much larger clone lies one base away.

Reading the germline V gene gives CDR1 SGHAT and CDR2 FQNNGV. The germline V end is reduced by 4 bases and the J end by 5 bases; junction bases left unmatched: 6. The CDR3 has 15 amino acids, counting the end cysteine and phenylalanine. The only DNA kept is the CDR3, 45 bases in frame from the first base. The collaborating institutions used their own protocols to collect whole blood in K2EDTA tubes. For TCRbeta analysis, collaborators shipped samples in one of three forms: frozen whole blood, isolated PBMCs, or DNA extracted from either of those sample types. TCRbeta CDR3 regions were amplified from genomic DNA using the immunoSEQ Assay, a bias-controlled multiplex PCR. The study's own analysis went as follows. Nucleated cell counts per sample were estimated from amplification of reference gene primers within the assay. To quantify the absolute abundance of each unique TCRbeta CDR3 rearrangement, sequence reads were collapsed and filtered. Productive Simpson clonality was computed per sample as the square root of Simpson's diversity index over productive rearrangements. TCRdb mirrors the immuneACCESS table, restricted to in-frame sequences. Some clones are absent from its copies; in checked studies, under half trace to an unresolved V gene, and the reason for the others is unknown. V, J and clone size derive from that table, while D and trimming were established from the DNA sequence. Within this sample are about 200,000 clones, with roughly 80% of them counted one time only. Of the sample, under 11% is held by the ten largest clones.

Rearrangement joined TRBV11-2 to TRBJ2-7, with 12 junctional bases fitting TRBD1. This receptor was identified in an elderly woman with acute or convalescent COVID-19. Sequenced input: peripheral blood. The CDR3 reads CASSSRGTGGDEQYF. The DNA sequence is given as TGTGCCAGCAGCTCTCGTGGGACAGGGGGCGACGAGCAGTACTTC. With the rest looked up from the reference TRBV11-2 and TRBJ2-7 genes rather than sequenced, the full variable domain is EAGVAQSPRYKIIEKRQSVAFWCNPISGHATLYWYQQILGQGPKLLIQFQNNGVVDDSQLPKDRFSAERLKGVDSTLKIQPAKLEDSAVYLCASSSRGTGGDEQYFGPGTRLTVT.